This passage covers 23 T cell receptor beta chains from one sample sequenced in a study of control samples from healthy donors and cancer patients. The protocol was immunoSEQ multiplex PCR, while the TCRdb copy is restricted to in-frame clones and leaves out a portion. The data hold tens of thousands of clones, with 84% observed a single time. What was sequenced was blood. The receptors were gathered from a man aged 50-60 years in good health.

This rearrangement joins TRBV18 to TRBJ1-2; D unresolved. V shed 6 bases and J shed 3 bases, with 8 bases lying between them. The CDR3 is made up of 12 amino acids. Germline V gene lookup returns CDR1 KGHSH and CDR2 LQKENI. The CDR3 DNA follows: TGTGCCAGCTCCCCAATGGACTATGGCTACACCTTC. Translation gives CASSPMDYGYTF.

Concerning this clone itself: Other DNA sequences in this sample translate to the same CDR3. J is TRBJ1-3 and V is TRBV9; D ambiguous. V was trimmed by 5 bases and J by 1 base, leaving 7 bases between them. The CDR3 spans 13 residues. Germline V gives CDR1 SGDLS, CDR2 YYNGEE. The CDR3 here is CASSGNSGNTIYF. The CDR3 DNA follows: TGTGCCAGCAGTGGTAATTCTGGAAACACCATATATTTT.

CDR3 sequence reads: CASTYGRSNTGELFF. The CDR3 DNA reads as TGTGCCAGCACTTACGGCAGATCGAACACCGGGGAGCTGTTTTTT. The chain couples TRBV2 to TRBJ2-2, with D uncertain. Trimming took 7 bases from V and 0 from J, leaving 12 bases between them. The CDR3 runs 15 residues. Looked up from germline, CDR1 is SNHLY and CDR2 is FYNNEI.

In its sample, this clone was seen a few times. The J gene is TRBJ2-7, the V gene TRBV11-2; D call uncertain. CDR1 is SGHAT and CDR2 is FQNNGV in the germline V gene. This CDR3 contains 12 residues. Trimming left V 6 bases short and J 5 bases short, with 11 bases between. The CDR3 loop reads CASSSAPHEQYF. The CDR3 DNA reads TGTGCCAGCAGTTCAGCCCCGCACGAGCAGTACTTC.

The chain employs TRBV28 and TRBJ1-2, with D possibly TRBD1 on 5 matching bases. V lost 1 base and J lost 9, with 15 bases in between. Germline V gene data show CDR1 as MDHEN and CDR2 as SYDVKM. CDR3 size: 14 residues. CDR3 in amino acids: CASSLLAGFVSYTF. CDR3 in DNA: TGTGCCAGCAGTTTATTAGCAGGGTTCGTGAGCTACACCTTC.

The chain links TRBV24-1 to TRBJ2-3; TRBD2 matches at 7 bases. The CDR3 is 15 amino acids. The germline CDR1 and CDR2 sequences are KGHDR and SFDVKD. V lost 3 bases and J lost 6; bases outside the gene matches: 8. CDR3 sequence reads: CATSDVSGPTDTQYF. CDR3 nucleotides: TGTGCCACCAGTGATGTTAGCGGGCCCACCGATACGCAGTATTTT.

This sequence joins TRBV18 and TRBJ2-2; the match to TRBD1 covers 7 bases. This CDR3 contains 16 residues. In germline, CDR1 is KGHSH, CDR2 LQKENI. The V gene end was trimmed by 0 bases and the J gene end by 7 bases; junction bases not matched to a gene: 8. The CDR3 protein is CASSPPEQGVFGELFF. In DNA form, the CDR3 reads TGTGCCAGCTCACCACCTGAGCAGGGGGTATTCGGGGAGCTGTTTTTT.

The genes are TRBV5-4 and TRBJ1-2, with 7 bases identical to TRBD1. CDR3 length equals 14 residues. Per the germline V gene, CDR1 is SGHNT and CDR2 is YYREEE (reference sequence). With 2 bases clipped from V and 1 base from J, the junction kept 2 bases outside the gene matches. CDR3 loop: CASSFQGGNYGYTF. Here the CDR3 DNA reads TGTGCCAGCAGCTTCCAGGGGGGTAACTATGGCTACACCTTC. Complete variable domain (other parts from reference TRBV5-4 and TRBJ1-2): ETGVTQSPTHLIKTRGQQVTLRCSSQSGHNTVSWYQQALGQGPQFIFQYYREEENGRGNFPPRFSGLQFPNYSSELNVNALELDDSALYLCASSFQGGNYGYTFGSGTRLTVV.

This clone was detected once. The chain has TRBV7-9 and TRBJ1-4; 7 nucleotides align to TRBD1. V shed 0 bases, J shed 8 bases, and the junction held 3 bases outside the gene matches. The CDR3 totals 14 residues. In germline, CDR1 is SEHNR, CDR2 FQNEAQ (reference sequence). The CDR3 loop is CASSLAGGGEKLFF. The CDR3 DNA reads TGTGCCAGCAGCTTAGCAGGGGGCGGCGAAAAACTGTTTTTT.

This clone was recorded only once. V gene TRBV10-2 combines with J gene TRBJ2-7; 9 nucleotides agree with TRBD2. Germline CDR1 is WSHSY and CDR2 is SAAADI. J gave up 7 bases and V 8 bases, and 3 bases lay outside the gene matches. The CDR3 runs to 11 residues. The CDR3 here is CASGTSWEQYF. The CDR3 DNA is TGCGCCAGCGGGACTAGCTGGGAGCAGTACTTC.

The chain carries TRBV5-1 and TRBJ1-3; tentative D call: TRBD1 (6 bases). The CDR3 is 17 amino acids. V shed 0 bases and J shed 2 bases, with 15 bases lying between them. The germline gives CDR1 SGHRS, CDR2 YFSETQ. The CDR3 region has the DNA TGCGCCAGCAGCTTGGCTGGGGGCAAATTAGCTGGAAACACCATATATTTT. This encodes CASSLAGGKLAGNTIYF.

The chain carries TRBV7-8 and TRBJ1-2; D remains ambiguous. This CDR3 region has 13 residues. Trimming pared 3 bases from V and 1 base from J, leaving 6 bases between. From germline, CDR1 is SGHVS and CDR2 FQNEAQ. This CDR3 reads CASSFNSNYGYTF. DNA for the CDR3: TGTGCCAGCAGCTTTAACAGTAACTATGGCTACACCTTC.

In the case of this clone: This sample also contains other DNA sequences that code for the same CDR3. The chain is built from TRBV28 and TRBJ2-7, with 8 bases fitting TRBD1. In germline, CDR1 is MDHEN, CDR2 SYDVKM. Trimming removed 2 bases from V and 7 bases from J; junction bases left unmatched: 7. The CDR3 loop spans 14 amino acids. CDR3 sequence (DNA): TGTGCCAGCAGTTTAAGGGACAGGACGTATGAGCAGTACTTC. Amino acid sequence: CASSLRDRTYEQYF. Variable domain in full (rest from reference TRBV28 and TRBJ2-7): DVKVTQSSRYLVKRTGEKVFLECVQDMDHENMFWYRQDPGLGLRLIYFSYDVKMKEKGDIPEGYSVSREKKERFSLILESASTNQTSMYLCASSLRDRTYEQYFGPGTRLTVT.

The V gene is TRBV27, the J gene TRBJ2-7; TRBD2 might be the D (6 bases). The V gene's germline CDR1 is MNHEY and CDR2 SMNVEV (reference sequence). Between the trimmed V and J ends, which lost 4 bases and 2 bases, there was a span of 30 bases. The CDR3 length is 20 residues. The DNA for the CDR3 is TGTGCCAGCAGTTCCACCCCCCCGCGGCCGGGGGTAGCGCAGGCCTACGAGCAGTACTTC. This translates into CASSSTPPRPGVAQAYEQYF.

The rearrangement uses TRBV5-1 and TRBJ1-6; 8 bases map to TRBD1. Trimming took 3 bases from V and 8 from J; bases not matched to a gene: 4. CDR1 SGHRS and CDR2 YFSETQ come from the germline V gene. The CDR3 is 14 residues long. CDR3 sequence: CASSSLTGDSPLHF. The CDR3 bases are TGCGCCAGCAGCTCGCTGACAGGGGATTCACCCCTCCACTTT.

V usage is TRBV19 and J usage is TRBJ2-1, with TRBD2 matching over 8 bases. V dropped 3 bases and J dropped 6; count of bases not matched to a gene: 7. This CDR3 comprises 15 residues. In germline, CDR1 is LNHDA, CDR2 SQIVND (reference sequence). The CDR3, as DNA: TGTGCCAGTAGTATCGCAGGAGCGGGGGTCAATGAGCAGTTCTTC. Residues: CASSIAGAGVNEQFF.

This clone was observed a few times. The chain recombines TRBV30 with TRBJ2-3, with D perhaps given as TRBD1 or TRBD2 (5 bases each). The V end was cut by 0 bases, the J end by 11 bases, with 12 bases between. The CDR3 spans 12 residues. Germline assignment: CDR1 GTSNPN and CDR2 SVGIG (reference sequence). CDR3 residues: CAWSVVTRGQYF. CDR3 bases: TGTGCCTGGAGTGTAGTTACGAGGGGGCAGTATTTT.

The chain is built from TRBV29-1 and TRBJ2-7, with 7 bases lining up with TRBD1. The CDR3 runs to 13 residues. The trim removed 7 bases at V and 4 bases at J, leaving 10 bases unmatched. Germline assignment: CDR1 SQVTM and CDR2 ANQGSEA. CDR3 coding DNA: TGCAGCGCCATTGGGACAGTCGGGTACGAGCAGTACTTC. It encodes CSAIGTVGYEQYF.

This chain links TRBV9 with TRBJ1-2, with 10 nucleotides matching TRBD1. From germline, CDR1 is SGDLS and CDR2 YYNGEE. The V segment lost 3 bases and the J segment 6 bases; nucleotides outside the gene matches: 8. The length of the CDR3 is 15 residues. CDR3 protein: CASSGGRDRGHGYTF. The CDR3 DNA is TGTGCCAGCAGCGGAGGTCGGGACAGGGGACATGGCTACACCTTC.

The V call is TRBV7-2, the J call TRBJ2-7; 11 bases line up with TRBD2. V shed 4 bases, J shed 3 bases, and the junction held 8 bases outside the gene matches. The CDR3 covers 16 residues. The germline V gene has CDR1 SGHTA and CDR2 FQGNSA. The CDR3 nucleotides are TGTGCCAGCAGCTCGTCCGGGACTAGCGGACTCTACGAGCAGTACTTC. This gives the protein CASSSSGTSGLYEQYF.

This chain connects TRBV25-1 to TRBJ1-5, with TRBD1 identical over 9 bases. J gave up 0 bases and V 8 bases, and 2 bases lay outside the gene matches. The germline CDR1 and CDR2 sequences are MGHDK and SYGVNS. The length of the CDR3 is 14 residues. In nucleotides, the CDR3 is TGTGCCAGCCAGGGACAGGGTAGCAATCAGCCCCAGCATTTT. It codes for CASQGQGSNQPQHF.

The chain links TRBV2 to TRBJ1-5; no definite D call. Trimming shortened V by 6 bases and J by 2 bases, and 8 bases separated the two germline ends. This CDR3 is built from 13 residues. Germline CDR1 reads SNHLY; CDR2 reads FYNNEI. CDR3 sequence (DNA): TGTGCCAGCAGGTTAGAAGGCAATCAGCCCCAGCATTTT. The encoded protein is CASRLEGNQPQHF.

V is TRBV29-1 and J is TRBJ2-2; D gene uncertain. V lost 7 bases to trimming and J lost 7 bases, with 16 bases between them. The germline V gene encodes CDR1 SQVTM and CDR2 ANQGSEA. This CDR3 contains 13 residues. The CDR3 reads CSAGRRNGGELFF. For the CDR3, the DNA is TGCAGCGCCGGCCGAAGGAATGGCGGGGAGCTGTTTTTT.